This note documents a single T cell receptor (beta chain) sequence. The data originate from a study of T cell responses to AZD1222 COVID-19 vaccine. V gave up 2 bases and J gave up 5 bases, with 16 bases separating them. CDR1 is SGDLS and CDR2 is YYNGEE in the germline V gene. The CDR3 runs to 15 residues. Clones were sequenced by immunoSEQ multiplex PCR, and TCRdb holds only the in-frame ones, with some missing. The data show about 130,000 clones, over 85% seen once. The sequence was obtained from an adult in good health. The specimen was peripheral blood, collected on day 0 of AZD1222 vaccination. The V gene is TRBV9, the J gene TRBJ2-5; D is perhaps TRBD1 (6 bases). The chain's CDR3 is CASSVMDSLGETQYF. CDR3 nucleotide sequence: TGTGCCAGCAGCGTCATGGACAGTTTGGGGGAGACCCAGTACTTC.